The rows below give T cell receptor beta chains drawn from one sample of a study of blood T cell repertoires in COVID-19. Assay: immunoSEQ multiplex PCR; the TCRdb copy retains only in-frame clones and omits some. Of about 220,000 clones in the sample, 70% to 85% were seen once. Input material: PBMCs or T cells enriched from blood (not recorded which). The receptors were gathered from a woman aged 60-75 years who had recovered from COVID-19. Both conserved end residues are part of each CDR3. Fields, in order: V gene, clone size, J gene, D gene, CDR3 DNA, CDR3 protein. A D gene is named only where the DNA matches it firmly. Clone size is given for some rows only: seen once, a few or many times, or a class if the clone is expanded.

TRBV18	-	TRBJ1-2	-	TGTGCCAGCTCACCGACCGGGGGGGTTGGAGGCTACACCTTC	CASSPTGGVGGYTF
TRBV7-6	-	TRBJ2-7	-	TGTGCCAGCAGTACCCCAGAAGCCTACGAGCAGTACTTC	CASSTPEAYEQYF
TRBV2	-	TRBJ1-1	-	TGTGCCAGCACCCCCCTGGGCGGGACTGAAGCTTTCTTT	CASTPLGGTEAFF
TRBV5-1	-	TRBJ2-1	TRBD2	TGCGCCAGCAGCGTGCCTAGCGGGAGTCTTGATGAGCAGTTCTTC	CASSVPSGSLDEQFF
TRBV11-2	-	TRBJ1-2	TRBD1	TGTGCCAGCAGCTTACTAGGACAGGGACTATATGGCTACACCTTC	CASSLLGQGLYGYTF
TRBV5-4	-	TRBJ2-7	TRBD1	TGTGCCAGCAGCTTGGGTGGAACAGGGGGAACGGGCGAGCAGTACTTC	CASSLGGTGGTGEQYF
TRBV27	-	TRBJ2-7	TRBD1	TGTGCCAGCAGTTTACGCGACAGGGGCTTCGAGCAGTACTTC	CASSLRDRGFEQYF
TRBV27	-	TRBJ2-5	TRBD2	TGTGCCAGCAGGGGACTAGCGGAGGGGGAGACCCAGTACTTC	CASRGLAEGETQYF
TRBV19	-	TRBJ1-2	-	TGTGCCAGTAGTATAAATAATATGCGGAGAAACTATGGCTACACCTTC	CASSINNMRRNYGYTF
TRBV5-5	-	TRBJ2-2	TRBD2	TGTGCCAGCAGTCTGACTAGCGGGAAGGCGACCGGGGAGCTGTTTTTT	CASSLTSGKATGELFF
TRBV9	-	TRBJ1-2	TRBD1	TGTGCCAGCAGCGTCACAGGGGGCGGCGGCTACACCTTC	CASSVTGGGGYTF
TRBV10-3	-	TRBJ2-2	TRBD2	TGTGCCATCAGTATGGCGGGAGCCGGGGAGCTGTTTTTT	CAISMAGAGELFF
TRBV7-2	-	TRBJ2-7	TRBD1	TGTGCCAGCAGCTTTACCGGGACAGGACCCTACGAGCAGTACTTC	CASSFTGTGPYEQYF
TRBV19	-	TRBJ1-4	-	TGTGCCAGCACCGAGGCACTGCGCGAAAAACTGTTTTTT	CASTEALREKLFF
TRBV4-1	medium-sized	TRBJ1-5	-	TGCGCCAGCAGCCATCACCAGGGTGGGGATCAGCCCCAGCATTTT	CASSHHQGGDQPQHF
TRBV12-3/TRBV12-4	few	TRBJ1-6	-	TGTGCCAGCTCGGGGGATTCACCCCTCCACTTT	CASSGDSPLHF
TRBV4-3	-	TRBJ2-5	-	TGCGCCAGCAGCCAAGAATGGACTTACACTCAGACCCAGTACTTC	CASSQEWTYTQTQYF
TRBV19	-	TRBJ2-2	-	TGTGCCAGTACCCCCCCGGGACTGGCAGTTATCGGGGAGCTGTTTTTT	CASTPPGLAVIGELFF
TRBV19	-	TRBJ1-5	TRBD1	TGTGCCAGTAGTATGAGAACAGGGGATCAGCCCCAGCATTTT	CASSMRTGDQPQHF
TRBV4-2	-	TRBJ2-5	TRBD1	TGTGCCAGCAGCCCGGGAATAGGGACAGGGCTGTACCAAGAGACCCAGTACTTC	CASSPGIGTGLYQETQYF
TRBV9	-	TRBJ1-1	TRBD1	TGTGCCAGCAGCGCGATGGACAGGGGCGGCACTGAAGCTTTCTTT	CASSAMDRGGTEAFF
TRBV5-1	few	TRBJ2-5	-	TGCGCCAGCAGCGTCGGGACAACTCAAGAGACCCAGTACTTC	CASSVGTTQETQYF
TRBV6-5	-	TRBJ2-7	-	TGTGCCAGCAGTTCCGGGACACCCTCCTACGAGCAGTACTTC	CASSSGTPSYEQYF
TRBV5-1	-	TRBJ2-7	-	TGCGCCAGCAGCTTGGACTGGAGCTCCTACGAGCAGTACTTC	CASSLDWSSYEQYF
TRBV7-2	-	TRBJ1-1	-	TGTGCCAGCAGCTTAATTTTAGGGGGTGGCACTGAAGCTTTCTTT	CASSLILGGGTEAFF
TRBV27	-	TRBJ2-7	-	TGTGCCAGCAGTTTACTGCGGGACTTAAACTACGAGCAGTACTTC	CASSLLRDLNYEQYF
TRBV27	few	TRBJ1-6	-	TGTGCCAGCAGTTTAATACAGACTAATTCACCCCTCCACTTT	CASSLIQTNSPLHF
TRBV4-1	-	TRBJ2-7	-	TGCGCCAGCAGCCAAGAGTTCGGTTCCTACGAGCAGTACTTC	CASSQEFGSYEQYF
TRBV7-8	-	TRBJ2-7	-	TGTGCCAGCAGCTTAGTGCGGAACTCCTACGAGCAGTACTTC	CASSLVRNSYEQYF
TRBV23-1	-	TRBJ1-3	-	TGCGCCAGCAGTCGTCTCTCTGGAAACACCATATATTTT	CASSRLSGNTIYF
TRBV27	-	TRBJ2-6	-	TGTGCCAGCGCAGTTCTTTTCGACTCTGGGGCCAACGTCCTGACTTTC	CASAVLFDSGANVLTF
TRBV5-6	-	TRBJ2-1	TRBD2	TGTGCCAGCAGCCTGTCGGCTAGCGGCTACAATGAGCAGTTCTTC	CASSLSASGYNEQFF
TRBV19	-	TRBJ1-1	TRBD1	TGTGCCAGTAGTAGGGGAGGGACAGGGGGAATTGACACTGAAGCTTTCTTT	CASSRGGTGGIDTEAFF